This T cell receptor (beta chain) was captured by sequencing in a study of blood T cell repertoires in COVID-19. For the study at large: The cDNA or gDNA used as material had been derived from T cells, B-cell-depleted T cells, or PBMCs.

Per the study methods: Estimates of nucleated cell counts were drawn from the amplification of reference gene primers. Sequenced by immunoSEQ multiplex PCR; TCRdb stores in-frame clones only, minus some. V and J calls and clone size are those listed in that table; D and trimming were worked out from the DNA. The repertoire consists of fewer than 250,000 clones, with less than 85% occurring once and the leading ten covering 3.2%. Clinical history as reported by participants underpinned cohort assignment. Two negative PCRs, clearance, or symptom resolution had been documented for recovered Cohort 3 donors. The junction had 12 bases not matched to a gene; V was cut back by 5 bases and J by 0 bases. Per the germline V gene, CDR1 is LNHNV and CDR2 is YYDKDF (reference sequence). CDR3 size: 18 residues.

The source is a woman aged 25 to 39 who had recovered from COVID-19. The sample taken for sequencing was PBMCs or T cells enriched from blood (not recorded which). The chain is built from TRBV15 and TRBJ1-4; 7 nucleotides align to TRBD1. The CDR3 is CATSGTWDSFSTNEKLFF. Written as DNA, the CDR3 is TGTGCCACCAGCGGAACCTGGGACAGTTTTTCAACTAATGAAAAACTGTTTTTT.